Following are 26 T cell receptor beta chains from one sample sequenced in a study of lymphopenia after photon versus proton radiotherapy. Libraries were prepared by immunoSEQ multiplex PCR; TCRdb keeps only in-frame clonotypes and omits some of them. Of approximately 65,000 clones listed, approximately 87% are singletons. Material: peripheral blood, obtained from a patient treated with proton-based radiotherapy. The receptor set was obtained from a man older than 75 with esophageal cancer.

The chain links TRBV6-5 to TRBJ1-4; D remains ambiguous. This CDR3 comprises 14 residues. Germline assignment: CDR1 MNHEY and CDR2 SVGAGI. V lost 5 bases, J lost 6 bases, and 13 bases lay in between. CDR3 residues: CASSPRVGDEKLFF. The DNA for the CDR3 is TGTGCCAGCAGTCCCCGGGTCGGGGATGAAAAACTGTTTTTT.

J is TRBJ2-1 and V is TRBV14; 7 nucleotides line up with TRBD1. V shed 3 bases, J shed 6 bases, and the junction held 17 bases outside the gene matches. The CDR3 has 18 residues. CDR1 and CDR2 (germline): SGHDN, FVKESK. DNA for the CDR3: TGTGCCAGCAGCCAGCTCCCGGGACAGTCGTGGGCTTCCAATGAGCAGTTCTTC. Protein product: CASSQLPGQSWASNEQFF.

The chain is built from TRBV7-2 and TRBJ2-3; 9 bases fit TRBD2. Trimming took 1 base from V and 2 from J; bases not matched to a gene: 4. The CDR3 has 16 residues. Germline V lookup: CDR1 SGHTA, CDR2 FQGNSA. The CDR3 nucleotides are TGTGCCAGCAGCTTAGTGCTAGCGGGACCCACAGATACGCAGTATTTT. Residues: CASSLVLAGPTDTQYF. Using reference TRBV7-2 and TRBJ2-3 for the parts outside the CDR3, the full variable domain is GAGVSQSPSNKVTEKGKDVELRCDPISGHTALYWYRQSLGQGLEFLIYFQGNSAPDKSGLPSDRFSAERTGGSVSTLTIQRTQQEDSAVYLCASSLVLAGPTDTQYFGPGTRLTVL.

The chain couples TRBV6-4 to TRBJ2-1, with a weak D call TRBD1 (5 bases). The CDR3 extends over 13 amino acids. CDR1 is MRHNA and CDR2 is SNTAGT in the germline V gene. Trimming cost V 3 bases and J 7 bases, with 10 bases left between them. The CDR3 nucleotides are TGTGCCAGCAGTGAATTTTCAGGGAATGAGCAGTTCTTC. Protein: CASSEFSGNEQFF.

This chain connects TRBV7-2 to TRBJ2-1; 7 nucleotides match TRBD2. Germline CDR1 reads SGHTA; CDR2 reads FQGNSA. The CDR3 runs to 15 residues. Trimming cost V 5 bases and J 1 base; bases outside gene matches: 5. DNA for the CDR3: TGTGCCAGCAGCCCCCCCGGGGGGTCCTACAATGAGCAGTTCTTC. Its translation: CASSPPGGSYNEQFF. Full variable domain (rest looked up from reference TRBV7-2 and TRBJ2-1): GAGVSQSPSNKVTEKGKDVELRCDPISGHTALYWYRQSLGQGLEFLIYFQGNSAPDKSGLPSDRFSAERTGGSVSTLTIQRTQQEDSAVYLCASSPPGGSYNEQFFGPGTRLTVL.

The chain uses TRBV7-2 and TRBJ1-5; D is perhaps TRBD1 (5 bases). CDR3 length equals 15 residues. Germline-derived CDR1 and CDR2 are SGHTA and FQGNSA. Trimming pared 0 bases from V and 4 bases from J, leaving 10 bases between. The CDR3 is CASSLAGEGNQPQHF. As DNA, the CDR3 is TGTGCCAGCAGCTTAGCAGGGGAAGGGAATCAGCCCCAGCATTTT. Combining the CDR3 with reference TRBV7-2 and TRBJ1-5 gives the whole variable domain GAGVSQSPSNKVTEKGKDVELRCDPISGHTALYWYRQSLGQGLEFLIYFQGNSAPDKSGLPSDRFSAERTGGSVSTLTIQRTQQEDSAVYLCASSLAGEGNQPQHFGDGTRLSIL.

This chain joins TRBV6-5 and TRBJ1-5, with D unresolved. V was trimmed by 6 bases and J by 9 bases, leaving 12 bases between them. CDR1 MNHEY and CDR2 SVGAGI come from the germline V gene. The CDR3 sequence is 12 residues long. The CDR3 sequence: CASRSPEGPQHF. The CDR3 bases are TGTGCCAGCAGGTCACCCGAAGGGCCCCAGCATTTT.

The chain combines TRBV7-8 with TRBJ1-5, with a weak D call TRBD1 (5 bases). V lost 5 bases and J 3 bases, leaving 14 bases between the germline ends. In germline, CDR1 is SGHVS, CDR2 FQNEAQ. The CDR3 length is 15 residues. The CDR3 region has the DNA TGTGCCAGCAGCCCGGCGGGACTCTTCAATCAGCCCCAGCATTTT. Translated, it gives CASSPAGLFNQPQHF.

The chain joins TRBV7-2 to TRBJ2-7; 9 nucleotides match TRBD1. J gave up 3 bases and V 4 bases, and 4 bases lay outside the gene matches. CDR3 size: 14 residues. CDR1 is SGHTA and CDR2 is FQGNSA in the germline V gene. The CDR3 nucleotides are TGTGCCAGCAGCTCCGGGACAGGGTACTACGAGCAGTACTTC. Translation gives CASSSGTGYYEQYF.

The chain recombines TRBV4-1 with TRBJ2-5, with unresolved D. From germline, CDR1 is MGHRA and CDR2 YSYEKL. CDR3 length: 16 amino acids. V lost 1 base and J 0 bases, leaving 12 bases between the germline ends. This chain's CDR3 is CASSQGDRLYQETQYF. The CDR3 bases are TGCGCCAGCAGCCAAGGGGATCGATTGTACCAAGAGACCCAGTACTTC.

This clone was recorded once. The chain couples TRBV6-5 to TRBJ2-7; TRBD1 agrees at 9 bases. Germline CDR1 MNHEY, CDR2 SVGAGI. The CDR3 has 13 amino acids. Trimming cost V 8 bases and J 2 bases; bases outside gene matches: 4. The CDR3 DNA reads as TGTGCCAGCGGGGACAGGGTGACCTACGAGCAGTACTTC. This sequence encodes CASGDRVTYEQYF.

The chain has TRBV10-3 and TRBJ1-1, with TRBD1 as a possible D gene (6 bases). This CDR3 has 13 amino acids. Germline loops: CDR1 ENHRY, CDR2 SYGVKD. Trimming pared 8 bases from V and 4 bases from J, leaving 14 bases between. For the CDR3, the DNA is TGTGCCATCGGCGGACAGATCTTCACTGAAGCTTTCTTT. It codes for CAIGGQIFTEAFF.

This clone was counted only a few times. The DNA for the CDR3 is TGTGCCAGCAGACGGGACAGGGGGATCTTTCTGGGGCCCCAGCATTTT. Encoded protein: CASRRDRGIFLGPQHF. The chain has TRBV5-8 and TRBJ1-5; 11 bases map to TRBD1. Germline V gives CDR1 SGHTS, CDR2 YDEGEE. The length of the CDR3 is 16 residues. Trimming at V came to 5 bases and at J to 9 bases, leaving 13 bases not matched to a gene.

The V gene is TRBV9, the J gene TRBJ2-1; 9 bases map to TRBD2. Trimming removed 4 bases from V and 7 bases from J; junction bases left unmatched: 9. The CDR3 contains 15 residues. From germline, CDR1 is SGDLS and CDR2 YYNGEE. CDR3 coding DNA: TGTGCCAGCAGCACATCTAGTGCGGGGGGGAATGAGCAGTTCTTC. Translation gives CASSTSSAGGNEQFF.

This clone was detected a few times. CDR3 protein: CASSLPGYSPLHF. The CDR3 DNA is TGTGCCAGCAGCTTACCAGGGTATTCACCCCTCCACTTT. The chain is built from TRBV7-2 and TRBJ1-6, with a tentative D call TRBD1 (5 bases). Looked up from germline, CDR1 is SGHTA and CDR2 is FQGNSA. This CDR3 has 13 residues. V was trimmed by 2 bases and J by 8 bases, leaving 7 bases between them.

This chain joins TRBV15 and TRBJ2-5; 7 nucleotides match TRBD2. The CDR3 is made up of 15 amino acids. Germline CDR1 and CDR2: LNHNV and YYDKDF (reference sequence). Trimming cost V 1 base and J 6 bases; bases outside gene matches: 8. CDR3 residues: CATSRGGGRGQTQYF. In DNA, the CDR3 is TGTGCCACCAGCAGAGGGGGCGGGAGAGGGCAGACCCAGTACTTC.

The rearrangement joins TRBV18 to TRBJ1-2; D unclear. The CDR3 sequence is 14 residues long. CDR1 and CDR2 (germline): KGHSH, LQKENI. V was cut by 2 bases and J by 2 bases, with 9 bases left in between. CDR3 region: CASSPSGINYGYTF. CDR3 DNA: TGTGCCAGCTCACCATCTGGGATCAACTATGGCTACACCTTC. Combining the CDR3 with reference TRBV18 and TRBJ1-2 gives the whole variable domain NAGVMQNPRHLVRRRGQEARLRCSPMKGHSHVYWYRQLPEEGLKFMVYLQKENIIDESGMPKERFSAEFPKEGPSILRIQQVVRGDSAAYFCASSPSGINYGYTFGSGTRLTVV.

V gene TRBV10-3 combines with J gene TRBJ1-6, with TRBD1 matching 7 bases. Per germline, CDR1 ENHRY and CDR2 SYGVKD. The CDR3 length is 15 residues. V lost 6 bases to trimming and J lost 4 bases; unmatched junction nucleotides: 6. CDR3 amino acids: CAIRSTRGYNSPLHF. The CDR3, as DNA: TGTGCCATCAGATCAACCAGGGGGTATAATTCACCCCTCCACTTT.

This sequence joins TRBV30 and TRBJ1-2, with D tentatively TRBD1 (6 bases). Germline values: CDR1 GTSNPN, CDR2 SVGIG (reference sequence). The CDR3 contains 15 residues. Between the trimmed V and J ends, which lost 7 bases and 6 bases, there was a span of 24 bases. The CDR3 nucleotides read TGTGCCTCACCACCCCCCCCAGGGGTCAAGGATGGCTACACCTTC. Protein product: CASPPPPGVKDGYTF.

This sequence joins TRBV28 and TRBJ2-1; 9 bases match TRBD2. The V segment lost 6 bases and the J segment 4 bases; nucleotides outside the gene matches: 10. Germline V lookup: CDR1 MDHEN, CDR2 SYDVKM. The CDR3 is 16 residues long. In nucleotides, the CDR3 is TGTGCCAGCAGGCGCGCGGGAGGGCCGCGGTACAATGAGCAGTTCTTC. It encodes CASRRAGGPRYNEQFF.

The chain employs TRBV4-3 and TRBJ1-1; no definite D call. The V gene lost 0 bases and the J gene lost 7 bases, with 6 bases spanning the gap. The CDR3 contains 12 residues. Germline lookup yields CDR1 LGHNA and CDR2 YSLEER. This CDR3 is CASSQDEGEAFF. CDR3 DNA sequence: TGCGCCAGCAGCCAAGATGAGGGTGAAGCTTTCTTT.

This clone was counted only a few times. The rearrangement joins TRBV25-1 to TRBJ2-1; TRBD1 matches 11 bases. V dropped 3 bases and J dropped 6; count of bases not matched to a gene: 4. This CDR3 spans 15 amino acids. Germline CDR1 and CDR2: MGHDK and SYGVNS. The CDR3 DNA is TGTGCCAGCAGTGATGGGACAGGGGGTATCAATGAGCAGTTCTTC. This sequence encodes CASSDGTGGINEQFF.

In regard to this clone: Other DNA sequences within the sample encode an identical CDR3. The gene calls are TRBV6-5 and TRBJ1-5; D uncertain. CDR1 MNHEY and CDR2 SVGAGI come from the germline V gene. CDR3 size: 14 residues. Trimming took 2 bases from V and 2 from J, leaving 7 bases between them. CDR3 DNA sequence: TGTGCCAGCAGTTACGGCAGTGGCAATCAGCCCCAGCATTTT. Translating it yields CASSYGSGNQPQHF.

This clone has just one count. The chain has TRBV4-2 and TRBJ1-3, with 10 bases lining up with TRBD1. V was clipped by 0 bases and J by 4 bases; unmatched bases: 6. The CDR3 is made up of 17 amino acids. Germline V gene data show CDR1 as LGHNA and CDR2 as YNFKEQ. CDR3: CASSQEWGQGSGNTIYF. For the CDR3, the DNA is TGTGCCAGCAGCCAAGAATGGGGACAGGGGTCCGGAAACACCATATATTTT.

The chain uses TRBV19 and TRBJ1-2; D unresolved. Trimming removed 3 bases from V and 0 bases from J, with 8 bases in between. Per germline, CDR1 LNHDA and CDR2 SQIVND (reference sequence). The length of the CDR3 is 14 residues. CDR3 sequence: CASSIEAANYGYTF. CDR3 in DNA: TGTGCCAGTAGTATTGAAGCAGCTAACTATGGCTACACCTTC.

This clone was recorded only once. V usage is TRBV6-5 and J usage is TRBJ2-7; 11 bases are shared with TRBD2. J lost 3 bases, V lost 4 bases, and 8 bases had no gene match. The CDR3 extends over 16 amino acids. Germline V gene sequence: CDR1 MNHEY, CDR2 SVGAGI. CDR3 amino acids: CASSSPGTSGNYEQYF. The CDR3 DNA is TGTGCCAGCAGTTCCCCTGGGACTAGCGGAAACTACGAGCAGTACTTC.